Below, 22 T cell receptor beta chains from the same sample are listed, as sequenced in a study of blood T cell repertoires in COVID-19. Only in-frame clones appear in the TCRdb table, and some are missing; sequencing was by immunoSEQ multiplex PCR. In the table there are fewer than 450,000 clones, around 91% of which are singletons. The sequenced sample consisted of PBMCs or T cells enriched from blood (not recorded which). These receptors came from a man aged 18 to 29 who had recovered from COVID-19.

The chain couples TRBV10-3 to TRBJ1-2; 9 positions agree with TRBD1. CDR1 ENHRY and CDR2 SYGVKD come from the germline V gene. Germline trimming cut 7 bases from V and 6 bases from J; bases unmatched to any gene: 9. The CDR3 has 14 amino acids. The CDR3 DNA follows: TGTGCCATCACCCCGGGACAGGGCGATCATGGCTACACCTTC. Translated: CAITPGQGDHGYTF.

The rearrangement joins TRBV7-9 to TRBJ2-2; D remains ambiguous. There are 14 residues in the CDR3. V was shortened by 3 bases and J by 6 bases, with 11 bases between the two germline ends. Germline lookup yields CDR1 SEHNR and CDR2 FQNEAQ (reference sequence). CDR3 in amino acids: CASSFTVVPGELFF. The CDR3 coding sequence is TGTGCCAGCAGCTTTACGGTAGTGCCCGGGGAGCTGTTTTTT.

The rearrangement joins TRBV5-1 to TRBJ2-7; 13 nucleotides agree with TRBD2. This CDR3 contains 15 residues. J lost 7 bases, V lost 3 bases, and 7 bases had no gene match. In germline, CDR1 is SGHRS, CDR2 YFSETQ. DNA of the CDR3: TGCGCCAGCAGCTCAAGACTAGCGGGAGGTACGGAGCAGTACTTC. Translating it yields CASSSRLAGGTEQYF.

This rearrangement joins TRBV19 to TRBJ1-4; TRBD1 matches 7 bases. The germline V gene encodes CDR1 LNHDA and CDR2 SQIVND (reference sequence). This CDR3 region has 15 residues. J was trimmed by 8 bases and V by 3 bases; bases with no gene match: 9. This CDR3 is CASSMEGAGSEKLFF. CDR3 nucleotide sequence: TGTGCCAGTAGTATGGAGGGGGCTGGAAGCGAAAAACTGTTTTTT.

This sequence joins TRBV2 and TRBJ1-2; TRBD1 aligns across 8 bases. V lost 6 bases, J lost 2 bases, and 5 bases stayed unmatched. The CDR3 has 14 amino acids. Germline V gene lookup returns CDR1 SNHLY and CDR2 FYNNEI. The CDR3 nucleotides read TGTGCCAGCAGCCGGCAGGGGGCAAACTATGGCTACACCTTC. This gives the protein CASSRQGANYGYTF.

The chain joins TRBV7-8 to TRBJ2-1; maybe TRBD1 (6 bases). CDR1 and CDR2 from the germline V gene are SGHVS and FQNEAQ. CDR3 size: 14 residues. V lost 5 bases and J 7 bases, leaving 15 bases between the germline ends. This CDR3 reads CASSLRVDRNEQFF. CDR3 in DNA: TGTGCCAGCAGCCTACGCGTCGACAGGAATGAGCAGTTCTTC. The whole variable domain, filled in from reference TRBV7-8 and TRBJ2-1, reads GAGVSQSPRYKVAKRGQDVALRCDPISGHVSLFWYQQALGQGPEFLTYFQNEAQLDKSGLPSDRFFAERPEGSVSTLKIQRTQQEDSAVYLCASSLRVDRNEQFFGPGTRLTVL.

The rearrangement uses TRBV5-4 and TRBJ2-3; 10 bases line up with TRBD2. Trimming at V came to 4 bases and at J to 15 bases, leaving 11 bases not matched to a gene. The CDR3 spans 13 residues. The V gene's germline CDR1 is SGHNT and CDR2 YYREEE (reference sequence). For the CDR3, the DNA is TGTGCCAGCAGCGCCACTACCGGGACTAGCGATTATTTT. Amino acid sequence: CASSATTGTSDYF.

This clone has a handful of counts. V and J are TRBV27 and TRBJ2-7; weak D call: TRBD2 (6 bases). The CDR3 totals 15 residues. The germline V and J ends were trimmed by 5 bases and 3 bases, with 17 bases remaining between them. Per germline, CDR1 MNHEY and CDR2 SMNVEV (reference sequence). CDR3 protein: CASSPLGGPGYEQYF. DNA for the CDR3: TGTGCCAGCAGTCCCCTGGGGGGTCCCGGCTACGAGCAGTACTTC.

V gene TRBV3-1 (or the pseudogene TRBV3-2) combines with J gene TRBJ1-4; 7 positions agree with TRBD1. CDR3 length equals 16 residues. The V and J ends lost 4 bases and 0 bases, in that order; junction bases with no gene match: 5. CDR1 and CDR2 (germline): LGHDT, YNNKEL (reference sequence). This chain's CDR3 is CASSPGQEPTNEKLFF. The CDR3 coding sequence is TGTGCCAGCAGCCCAGGACAGGAGCCAACTAATGAAAAACTGTTTTTT.

The rearrangement uses TRBV18 and TRBJ2-7; D uncertain. V lost 2 bases and J 2 bases, leaving 13 bases between the germline ends. The germline CDR1 and CDR2 sequences are KGHSH and LQKENI. The CDR3 is 15 residues long. The CDR3 region is CASSPSYGTAYEQYF. The CDR3 DNA is TGTGCCAGCTCACCATCCTATGGTACAGCCTACGAGCAGTACTTC.

This clone was seen once. V usage is TRBV18 and J usage is TRBJ1-5; TRBD1 is a possible D gene (5 bases). The CDR3 is made up of 13 amino acids. Germline CDR1 is KGHSH and CDR2 is LQKENI. V was clipped by 3 bases and J by 7 bases, with 10 bases between them. CDR3 nucleotides: TGTGCCAGCTCACCTTCAGGGTACCAGCCCCAGCATTTT. Its protein product is CASSPSGYQPQHF.

This chain uses TRBV27 with TRBJ1-5; a possible D gene is TRBD1 (5 bases). Germline CDR1 and CDR2: MNHEY and SMNVEV (reference sequence). This CDR3 comprises 14 residues. V lost 4 bases and J 3 bases, leaving 10 bases between the germline ends. The CDR3 region has the DNA TGTGCCAGCAGTTCTTCAGGGAACAATCAGCCCCAGCATTTT. Encoded protein: CASSSSGNNQPQHF.

This chain uses TRBV27 with TRBJ1-2; 8 bases align to TRBD1. The germline CDR1 and CDR2 sequences are MNHEY and SMNVEV (reference sequence). CDR3 length equals 15 residues. The V segment lost 5 bases and the J segment 8 bases; nucleotides outside the gene matches: 13. CDR3 bases: TGTGCCAGCAGTAAACTGACAGGGGAGATTATGGGCTACACCTTC. This encodes CASSKLTGEIMGYTF.

The J gene is TRBJ2-3, the V gene TRBV5-1, with TRBD2 identical over 11 bases. This CDR3 comprises 17 residues. J lost 0 bases, V lost 4 bases, and 7 bases had no gene match. Germline lookup yields CDR1 SGHRS and CDR2 YFSETQ. This CDR3 reads CASSTPTSGTSTDTQYF. The CDR3 nucleotides are TGCGCCAGCAGCACCCCGACTAGCGGGACTAGCACAGATACGCAGTATTTT.

This chain uses TRBV11-1 with TRBJ1-4; D unclear. This CDR3 is 14 amino acids long. Germline values: CDR1 SGHAT, CDR2 FQDESV (reference sequence). V lost 1 base, J lost 3 bases, and 6 bases lay in between. The CDR3 spells CASSLGGPNEKLFF. The CDR3 region has the DNA TGTGCCAGCAGCTTAGGTGGGCCTAATGAAAAACTGTTTTTT. The full variable domain, its missing parts supplied by reference TRBV11-1 and TRBJ1-4, is EAEVAQSPRYKITEKSQAVAFWCDPISGHATLYWYRQILGQGPELLVQFQDESVVDDSQLPKDRFSAERLKGVDSTLKIQPAELGDSAMYLCASSLGGPNEKLFFGSGTQLSVL.

The rearrangement uses TRBV27 and TRBJ2-1, with D possibly being TRBD2 (5 bases). Per germline, CDR1 MNHEY and CDR2 SMNVEV (reference sequence). Trimming pared 5 bases from V and 6 bases from J, leaving 14 bases between. The CDR3 extends over 14 amino acids. CDR3 nucleotide sequence: TGTGCCAGCAGTATAGCGTTCCGCTCCAATGAGCAGTTCTTC. Encoded protein: CASSIAFRSNEQFF.

Only one count was recorded for this clone. The chain carries TRBV12-3 or TRBV12-4 and TRBJ1-1; D unresolved. The CDR3 contains 12 residues. V was shortened by 8 bases and J by 6 bases, with 13 bases between the two germline ends. The CDR3 spells CASSYGRAEAFF. The DNA for the CDR3 is TGTGCCAGCTCTTATGGGAGGGCTGAAGCTTTCTTT.

The rearrangement uses TRBV6-5 and TRBJ2-7; 9 bases fit TRBD1. The CDR3 runs 14 residues. The junction had 5 bases not matched to a gene; V was cut back by 2 bases and J by 6 bases. Looked up from germline, CDR1 is MNHEY and CDR2 is SVGAGI. The CDR3 reads CASSYEGQGGEQYF. CDR3 nucleotides: TGTGCCAGCAGTTACGAGGGACAGGGAGGCGAGCAGTACTTC.

The gene calls are TRBV2 and TRBJ1-2, with 9 bases that match TRBD1. The CDR3 loop spans 14 amino acids. V was pared by 8 bases and J by 6 bases, with 10 bases of the junction left unmatched. CDR1 and CDR2 from the germline V gene are SNHLY and FYNNEI. The CDR3 DNA follows: TGTGCCAGCGCTAGACAGGGGGTCCTCCATGGCTACACCTTC. Protein product: CASARQGVLHGYTF. Supplemented by reference TRBV2 and TRBJ1-2, the full variable domain reads EPEVTQTPSHQVTQMGQEVILRCVPISNHLYFYWYRQILGQKVEFLVSFYNNEISEKSEIFDDQFSVERPDGSNFTLKIRSTKLEDSAMYFCASARQGVLHGYTFGSGTRLTVV.

The chain is built from TRBV5-8 and TRBJ2-1; D remains unclear. V lost 9 bases and J lost 1, with 8 bases in between. Germline V lookup: CDR1 SGHTS, CDR2 YDEGEE. The CDR3 loop spans 12 amino acids. CDR3 sequence reads: CANEVSYNEQFF. Here the CDR3 DNA reads TGTGCCAATGAGGTTTCCTACAATGAGCAGTTCTTC.

This chain connects TRBV5-1 to TRBJ1-1; D gene unclear. The CDR3 consists of 11 residues. CDR1 SGHRS and CDR2 YFSETQ come from the germline V gene. Trimming cost V 4 bases and J 3 bases, with 4 bases left between them. In nucleotides, the CDR3 is TGCGCCAGCAGCGACTACACTGAAGCTTTCTTT. This sequence encodes CASSDYTEAFF. Looking up the rest from reference TRBV5-1 and TRBJ1-1 gives the full variable domain: KAGVTQTPRYLIKTRGQQVTLSCSPISGHRSVSWYQQTPGQGLQFLFEYFSETQRNKGNFPGRFSGRQFSNSRSEMNVSTLELGDSALYLCASSDYTEAFFGQGTRLTVV.

The chain is built from TRBV27 and TRBJ2-3, with 12 bases lining up with TRBD2. The length of the CDR3 is 20 residues. Germline V CDR1 and CDR2: MNHEY, SMNVEV (reference sequence). V shed 4 bases, J shed 0 bases, and the junction held 14 bases outside the gene matches. CDR3 residues: CASSSPQPGLAGYSTDTQYF. For the CDR3, the DNA is TGTGCCAGCAGTTCCCCCCAACCGGGACTAGCGGGCTATAGCACAGATACGCAGTATTTT.